Listed below are T cell receptor beta chains from one sample, sequenced in a study of blood T cells in healthy people across ages. Via MiXCR, TCRdb re-called the 5' RACE reads, giving one row per CDR3 protein. The table shows around 650,000 distinct CDR3 sequences, with 40% to 45% occurring only once. Sequenced sample: blood. The receptors stem from an older man in good health. CDR3s include the opening cysteine and the closing phenylalanine or tryptophan. The D gene is left open where the match is weak. The size entry is marked missing in some rows and otherwise reads once, few, many or a size class.

CDR3aa	CDR3nt	d_gene	abundance	j_gene	v_gene
CASSLGTSGGTVDTQYF	TGTGCCAGCAGCCTCGGGACTAGCGGGGGGACCGTAGATACGCAGTATTTT	TRBD2	NA	TRBJ2-3	TRBV7-2
CASSSRGRGANVLTF	TGTGCCAGCAGTTCCAGGGGGAGGGGGGCCAACGTCCTGACTTTC	NA	NA	TRBJ2-6	TRBV6-2/TRBV6-3
CASSSRQNSRIYGYTF	TGTGCCAGCAGCTCCCGACAGAACTCACGGATCTATGGCTACACCTTC	NA	few	TRBJ1-2	TRBV7-8
CASSVQRGLAGTQYF	TGTGCCAGCAGTGTCCAACGGGGACTAGCAGGTACGCAGTATTTT	TRBD2	NA	TRBJ2-3	TRBV2
CASSQDTSKGSNQPQHF	TGTGCCAGCAGCCAAGATACCTCAAAGGGTAGCAATCAGCCCCAGCATTTT	NA	NA	TRBJ1-5	TRBV4-2
CASSEEGNSNQPQHF	TGTGCCAGCAGTGAGGAAGGGAATAGCAATCAGCCCCAGCATTTT	NA	NA	TRBJ1-5	TRBV6-1
CASSQSPASVRETQYF	TGTGCCAGCAGCCAATCGCCGGCTAGTGTTCGAGAGACCCAGTACTTC	NA	few	TRBJ2-5	TRBV7-2
CASSYPLKNEQYF	TGTGCCAGCAGTTACCCCCTTAAGAACGAGCAGTACTTC	NA	few	TRBJ2-7	TRBV6-2/TRBV6-3
CATSVRDAETYNEQFF	TGTGCCACCAGCGTCCGGGACGCCGAAACCTACAATGAGCAGTTCTTC	NA	NA	TRBJ2-1	TRBV15
CASGQQGLAGGSTGELFF	TGTGCTAGTGGTCAACAGGGACTAGCGGGAGGAAGCACCGGGGAGCTGTTTTTT	TRBD2	NA	TRBJ2-2	TRBV12-5
CASSFYGTRYQETQYF	TGTGCCAGCAGTTTTTATGGGACTCGGTACCAAGAGACCCAGTACTTC	NA	NA	TRBJ2-5	TRBV12-3/TRBV12-4
CSVEGAGANVLTF	TGCAGCGTTGAAGGGGCTGGGGCCAACGTCCTGACTTTC	NA	few	TRBJ2-6	TRBV29-1
CASTTRAGAAGTGELFF	TGTGCCAGCACTACAAGGGCCGGAGCCGCAGGCACCGGGGAGCTGTTTTTT	NA	NA	TRBJ2-2	TRBV12-3/TRBV12-4
CSVEYDRGADTQYF	TGCAGCGTTGAATACGACCGGGGAGCAGATACGCAGTATTTT	NA	NA	TRBJ2-3	TRBV29-1
CSARDMENTEAFF	TGCAGTGCTAGAGATATGGAGAACACTGAAGCTTTCTTT	NA	few	TRBJ1-1	TRBV20-1
CASSQDPGSLETQYF	TGTGCCAGCAGCCAAGATCCAGGGAGCTTGGAGACCCAGTACTTC	NA	NA	TRBJ2-5	TRBV4-2
CASSFRQARGYGYTF	TGTGCCAGTAGTTTTCGACAGGCACGGGGCTATGGCTACACCTTC	NA	few	TRBJ1-2	TRBV19
CASRSMRGEETQYF	TGTGCCAGCAGGTCTATGCGGGGGGAGGAGACCCAGTACTTC	TRBD2	NA	TRBJ2-5	TRBV7-2
CASTGNRNTQYF	TGTGCCAGCACGGGGAATAGGAATACGCAGTATTTT	NA	NA	TRBJ2-3	TRBV28
CASSPSGRGNTEAFF	TGTGCCAGCAGCCCCTCGGGACGCGGTAACACTGAAGCTTTCTTT	NA	NA	TRBJ1-1	TRBV6-2/TRBV6-3
CASSTASGSGNEQYF	TGTGCCAGCAGCACCGCTAGCGGGAGCGGGAACGAGCAGTACTTC	TRBD2	NA	TRBJ2-7	TRBV7-2
CASSVWRIEQFF	TGTGCCAGCAGCGTGTGGCGAATTGAGCAGTTCTTC	NA	NA	TRBJ2-1	TRBV12-3/TRBV12-4
CASRGDRGRAYEQYF	TGTGCCAGCAGAGGGGACAGGGGACGGGCCTACGAGCAGTACTTC	TRBD1	NA	TRBJ2-7	TRBV6-5
CASSRRASLSYEQYF	TGTGCCAGCAGCAGGAGGGCTAGCCTCTCTTACGAGCAGTACTTC	NA	NA	TRBJ2-7	TRBV12-3/TRBV12-4
CASSEARQGATEAFF	TGCGCCAGCAGTGAGGCCAGACAGGGAGCGACTGAAGCTTTCTTT	TRBD1	NA	TRBJ1-1	TRBV10-1
CASSQDWQGVTTNEKLFF	TGCGCCAGCAGCCAAGATTGGCAGGGGGTTACAACTAATGAAAAACTGTTTTTT	TRBD1	NA	TRBJ1-4	TRBV4-3
CSARASLASGEPQETQYF	TGCAGTGCCCGAGCCTCCCTGGCTAGCGGGGAACCGCAAGAGACCCAGTACTTC	TRBD2	NA	TRBJ2-5	TRBV20-1
CSAGGRGATNEKLFF	TGCAGTGCGGGGGGCAGGGGTGCAACTAATGAAAAACTGTTTTTT	NA	NA	TRBJ1-4	TRBV20-1
CSARVGAAALQETQYF	TGCAGTGCTAGAGTGGGTGCGGCCGCCCTCCAAGAGACCCAGTACTTC	NA	NA	TRBJ2-5	TRBV20-1
CSARPNLRQTMADTQYF	TGCAGTGCTAGACCCAACCTGCGGCAGACCATGGCGGATACGCAGTATTTT	NA	few	TRBJ2-3	TRBV20-1
CASRPGQVAGNTIYF	TGTGCCAGCAGACCGGGACAGGTAGCTGGAAACACCATATATTTT	TRBD1	NA	TRBJ1-3	TRBV27
CASSSGLAGGVYEQYF	TGTGCCAGCAGCTCGGGACTAGCGGGAGGTGTCTACGAGCAGTACTTC	TRBD2	NA	TRBJ2-7	TRBV5-6
CSVENRTGTSGPPAQYF	TGCAGCGTTGAAAATAGGACCGGGACTAGCGGGCCCCCGGCCCAGTACTTC	TRBD2	few	TRBJ2-5	TRBV29-1
CASSQDWGGNAHSGYTF	TGCGCCAGCAGCCAAGATTGGGGGGGAAACGCTCACTCTGGCTACACCTTC	NA	NA	TRBJ1-2	TRBV4-3
CSATRTGSTDTQYF	TGCAGTGCTACCAGGACAGGGAGCACAGATACGCAGTATTTT	TRBD1	NA	TRBJ2-3	TRBV20-1
CASSLGLGTGMNTEAFF	TGTGCCAGCAGTTTAGGGCTTGGGACAGGGATGAACACTGAAGCTTTCTTT	TRBD1	NA	TRBJ1-1	TRBV27
CASSLVLNTEAFF	TGCGCCAGCAGCTTGGTTCTGAACACTGAAGCTTTCTTT	NA	many	TRBJ1-1	TRBV5-1
CASSKVDREYDWEQYF	TGTGCCAGCAGCAAAGTCGACAGGGAGTACGATTGGGAGCAGTACTTC	NA	NA	TRBJ2-4	TRBV21-1
CSARVGGLETQYF	TGCAGTGCTAGAGTTGGGGGCCTGGAGACCCAGTACTTC	NA	NA	TRBJ2-5	TRBV20-1